The sequence of this TCR beta chain was determined in a study of breast tumors, draining lymph nodes, adjacent tissues (dated by TCRdb to 2016 to 2017). About the study as a whole: TCR beta repertoires were compared across tumor, adjacent nontumor tissue and axillary lymph nodes obtained from breast cancer patients. In human breast cancer, the study set out to evaluate how tumor, surrounding tissue and draining lymph node repertoires relate to one another and whether T cells may move between these sites. The study at large found these results: Tumor T-cell repertoires showed less diversity than lymph node repertoires and more diversity than nontumor tissue repertoires, and tumor T-cell repertoires showed preferential V and J gene usage. The data were considered consistent with the idea that most tumor T cells come from the lymph node and then expand in tumor tissue. In luminal-like breast cancer, tumor and nontumor tissue repertoires resembled each other significantly more than in basal-like breast cancer. Rather than being directly demonstrated, the conclusion that tumor T cells originate in lymph nodes was presented as consistent with a hypothesis.

Inclusive of the bounding cysteine and phenylalanine, the CDR3 is 14 residues long. The CDR3 DNA has 42 bases and is translated from base 1. The germline V gene gives CDR1 as SGHVS and CDR2 as FQNEAQ. V and J lose 5 bases and 7 bases, and a span of 17 bases separates them. The axillary draining lymph nodes of breast cancer patients were the source of the lymph node samples. These reads were obtained on an Illumina HiSeq 2000. Multiplex PCR amplification was used to generate the TCR beta chain libraries. The amplified TCR beta chain products were analyzed by high-throughput sequencing. TCRdb trimmed the raw reads at Q25, called clones with MiXCR and kept productive beta chains. Duplicate CDR3 protein sequences are folded into a single record with the most common DNA and genes. In all, the sample holds some 230,000 distinct CDR3 sequences, and roughly a third of those were seen once. About 3.3% of the sample is taken by the ten largest.

Comments on this clonotype: Its antigen remains undetermined. Per-base qualities were not stored, and no clone one base away is much larger.

Sequencing used axillary lymph node tissue. This clonotype was obtained from a female donor with breast cancer. Some clones in this sample may be carry-over from other donors' samples. The rearranged chain carries TRBV7-8 and TRBJ1-1; a tentative D match to TRBD1 spans 6 bases. The CDR3 here reads CASSLSGGRVEAFF. The DNA sequence reads TGTGCCAGCAGCCTGTCCGGGGGGCGTGTTGAAGCTTTCTTT.